These 30 T cell receptor beta chains share one sample of origin, sequenced in a study of T cell changes during pregnancy in multiple sclerosis. Profiling relied on immunoSEQ multiplex PCR, and the TCRdb table lists in-frame clones only, not all of them. The table shows around 88,000 clones, with 92% occurring only once. This material consisted of peripheral blood, taken in the first trimester of pregnancy. Source of these receptors: a female donor with multiple sclerosis, enrolled in a pregnancy study.

Only one count was recorded for this clone. CDR3 nucleotides: TGTGCCAGCAGCCCTCCGAGCGGGAGATCCCACGAGCAGTACTTC. Translation gives CASSPPSGRSHEQYF. This chain links TRBV7-8 with TRBJ2-7, with 8 bases identical to TRBD2. Germline trimming cut 5 bases from V and 5 bases from J; bases unmatched to any gene: 11. The CDR3 contains 15 residues. Germline V gene sequence: CDR1 SGHVS, CDR2 FQNEAQ.

The rearrangement joins TRBV20-1 to TRBJ2-3; a weak D match, TRBD1 (5 bases). This CDR3 has 10 amino acids. V was trimmed by 6 bases and J by 4 bases, leaving 5 bases between them. In germline, CDR1 is DFQATT, CDR2 SNEGSKA (reference sequence). For the CDR3, the DNA is TGCAGTGCAGGGGCAGATACGCAGTATTTT. This encodes CSAGADTQYF.

The V call is TRBV4-1, the J call TRBJ1-5, with a weak D call TRBD1 (6 bases). The V and J ends lost 1 base and 1 base respectively, with 20 bases between them. The CDR3 has 19 amino acids. Germline V lookup: CDR1 MGHRA, CDR2 YSYEKL. Here the CDR3 DNA reads TGCGCCAGCAGCCAAGGGGGGCGCGGGGGGGATCGGAGCAATCAGCCCCAGCATTTT. Amino acids: CASSQGGRGGDRSNQPQHF.

The chain has TRBV18 and TRBJ2-3; TRBD2 agrees at 13 bases. CDR3 length: 18 residues. Germline V gene sequence: CDR1 KGHSH, CDR2 LQKENI. The trim removed 1 base at V and 7 bases at J, leaving 11 bases unmatched. The CDR3 here is CASSPLGTSGIPPYTQYF. DNA of the CDR3: TGTGCCAGCTCACCACTCGGGACTAGCGGGATCCCTCCCTATACGCAGTATTTT.

This clone is a singleton in its sample. This chain links TRBV5-6 with TRBJ2-7; TRBD1 agrees at 7 bases. Germline V CDR1 and CDR2: SGHDT, YYEEEE. This CDR3 contains 16 residues. Unmatched junction bases numbered 10, after V lost 4 bases and J lost 0 bases. CDR3 DNA sequence: TGTGCCAGCAGCAGAGAACGGACAGGAGTCTCCTACGAGCAGTACTTC. Translating gives CASSRERTGVSYEQYF.

This clone was picked up a small number of times. The V gene is TRBV27, the J gene TRBJ1-1; 9 bases align to TRBD1. V was pared by 5 bases and J by 4 bases, with 5 bases of the junction left unmatched. Per germline, CDR1 MNHEY and CDR2 SMNVEV (reference sequence). The CDR3 is made up of 14 amino acids. CDR3 bases: TGTGCCAGCAGTCCGGGGACAGGGCTCACTGAAGCTTTCTTT. Translating gives CASSPGTGLTEAFF.

The rearrangement links TRBV28 to TRBJ1-2; D not certain. Germline V gene lookup returns CDR1 MDHEN and CDR2 SYDVKM. The CDR3 spans 11 residues. V was trimmed by 4 bases and J by 5 bases, leaving 5 bases between them. CDR3 residues: CASSYLYGYTF. CDR3 sequence (DNA): TGTGCCAGCAGTTACCTATATGGCTACACCTTC.

The chain recombines TRBV15 with TRBJ2-5; maybe TRBD2 (5 bases). The CDR3 consists of 15 residues. In germline, CDR1 is LNHNV, CDR2 YYDKDF (reference sequence). Trimming stripped 0 bases from V and 2 bases from J, with 10 bases between. The CDR3 here is CATSRDRGLQETQYF. CDR3 nucleotides: TGTGCCACCAGCAGAGACCGGGGATTACAAGAGACCCAGTACTTC. Full variable domain (rest looked up from reference TRBV15 and TRBJ2-5): DAMVIQNPRYQVTQFGKPVTLSCSQTLNHNVMYWYQQKSSQAPKLLFHYYDKDFNNEADTPDNFQSRRPNTSFCFLDIRSPGLGDTAMYLCATSRDRGLQETQYFGPGTRLLVL.

The chain carries TRBV6-1 and TRBJ1-1; D gene uncertain. The V end lost 11 bases, the J end lost 0 bases, and 16 bases lay between the germline ends. CDR3 size: 14 residues. Germline V gene lookup returns CDR1 MNHNS and CDR2 SASEGT. The CDR3 is CAAQMAGMNTEAFF. The CDR3 DNA reads as TGTGCCGCCCAAATGGCGGGTATGAACACTGAAGCTTTCTTT.

The chain combines TRBV2 with TRBJ2-7; 10 positions match TRBD1. The germline V gene has CDR1 SNHLY and CDR2 FYNNEI. The trim removed 10 bases at V and 1 base at J, leaving 7 bases unmatched. The CDR3 extends over 14 amino acids. The DNA of the CDR3 is TGTGCCACCTCCGGACAGGGGGGGTCCTACGAGCAGTACTTC. Amino acids: CATSGQGGSYEQYF.

This rearrangement joins TRBV20-1 to TRBJ2-1; a weak D match, TRBD2 (5 bases). Trimming left V 3 bases short and J 12 bases short, with 12 bases between. The CDR3 is 11 residues long. The germline V gene encodes CDR1 DFQATT and CDR2 SNEGSKA (reference sequence). CDR3 sequence reads: CSARLGSVQFF. The CDR3 coding sequence is TGCAGTGCTAGGTTAGGGAGCGTGCAGTTCTTC.

The chain is built from TRBV4-1 and TRBJ2-1; maybe TRBD2 (6 bases). Germline V lookup: CDR1 MGHRA, CDR2 YSYEKL. CDR3 length: 12 amino acids. V was pared by 0 bases and J by 9 bases, with 6 bases between. The CDR3, as DNA: TGCGCCAGCAGCCAAGAGCGGGGTGAGCAGTTCTTC. Translating gives CASSQERGEQFF.

The chain combines TRBV11-1 with TRBJ2-7; D is undetermined. Trimming shortened V by 3 bases and J by 3 bases, and 9 bases separated the two germline ends. Germline CDR1 SGHAT, CDR2 FQDESV (reference sequence). CDR3 size: 13 residues. CDR3 protein: CASSLSRFYEQYF. The DNA for the CDR3 is TGTGCCAGCAGCTTGAGTCGGTTCTACGAGCAGTACTTC.

The chain joins TRBV7-8 to TRBJ1-3; D perhaps matches TRBD1 (6 bases). Germline V gene data show CDR1 as SGHVS and CDR2 as FQNEAQ. CDR3 length: 15 amino acids. The V end lost 6 bases, the J end lost 0 bases, and 12 bases lay between the germline ends. The CDR3 DNA reads as TGTGCCAGCAGTCCAACGGACAGCTCTGGAAACACCATATATTTT. Protein product: CASSPTDSSGNTIYF.

The chain carries TRBV9 and TRBJ2-7, with D possibly matching TRBD2 (6 bases). This CDR3 region has 15 residues. The germline gives CDR1 SGDLS, CDR2 YYNGEE. The V gene lost 0 bases and the J gene lost 5 bases, with 15 bases spanning the gap. CDR3 sequence (DNA): TGTGCCAGCAGCGTAGATCCGCTGGGGGGTAACGAGCAGTACTTC. Translation: CASSVDPLGGNEQYF.

The CDR3 loop is CASSSDRGRVETQYF. The CDR3 nucleotides read TGCGCCAGCAGCTCAGACAGGGGGCGGGTAGAGACCCAGTACTTC. This chain uses TRBV5-1 with TRBJ2-5; 10 nucleotides agree with TRBD1. The CDR3 loop spans 15 amino acids. Germline V CDR1 and CDR2: SGHRS, YFSETQ. Trimming took 3 bases from V and 4 from J; bases not matched to a gene: 6.

The J gene is TRBJ1-4, the V gene TRBV7-8, with a tentative D call TRBD1 (5 bases). Germline assignment: CDR1 SGHVS and CDR2 FQNEAQ. V was cut by 1 base and J by 7 bases, with 13 bases left in between. The length of the CDR3 is 15 residues. The CDR3 DNA follows: TGTGCCAGCAGCTTAGAGGCCAGGGTGACTGAAAAACTGTTTTTT. As protein: CASSLEARVTEKLFF.

The chain recombines TRBV6-5 with TRBJ2-1; possibly TRBD1 for D (5 bases). The CDR3 length is 15 residues. V lost 0 bases to trimming and J lost 12 bases, with 18 bases between them. Per germline, CDR1 MNHEY and CDR2 SVGAGI. In DNA, the CDR3 is TGTGCCAGCAGTTACTCAGGGGAAGGGCCAGCCAGGCAGTTCTTC. It yields the protein CASSYSGEGPARQFF.

This clone was detected once. V is TRBV6-5 and J is TRBJ1-5, with D possibly TRBD1 on 6 matching bases. Germline CDR1 and CDR2: MNHEY and SVGAGI. The CDR3 has 15 residues. V was shortened by 5 bases and J by 3 bases, with 14 bases between the two germline ends. The CDR3 DNA reads as TGTGCCAGCAGTCCCCGCAGGACAGACAATCAGCCCCAGCATTTT. This encodes CASSPRRTDNQPQHF.

The chain uses TRBV19 and TRBJ2-6, with a tentative D call TRBD1 (6 bases). The germline V gene has CDR1 LNHDA and CDR2 SQIVND (reference sequence). CDR3 length: 21 residues. Trimming removed 6 bases at V and 0 bases at J, with 27 bases between. The CDR3 region is CASSPQGGLGDLFSGANVLTF. The DNA for the CDR3 is TGTGCCAGTAGCCCACAGGGTGGCCTCGGGGACCTCTTCTCTGGGGCCAACGTCCTGACTTTC.

The chain employs TRBV5-1 and TRBJ2-1, with D perhaps matching TRBD1 (6 bases). V lost 2 bases and J 2 bases, leaving 11 bases between the germline ends. This CDR3 has 15 amino acids. Germline-derived CDR1 and CDR2 are SGHRS and YFSETQ. CDR3 protein: CASSFWTAPYNEQFF. CDR3 sequence (DNA): TGCGCCAGCAGCTTTTGGACAGCCCCCTACAATGAGCAGTTCTTC.

The V gene is TRBV19, the J gene TRBJ2-1, with TRBD2 identical over 13 bases. J lost 5 bases, V lost 6 bases, and 4 bases had no gene match. The CDR3 is 15 amino acids. Germline V gene lookup returns CDR1 LNHDA and CDR2 SQIVND (reference sequence). CDR3 sequence: CASRRTSGSHNEQFF. CDR3 nucleotide sequence: TGTGCCAGTAGAAGGACTAGCGGGAGCCACAATGAGCAGTTCTTC.

This clone was detected only a few times. The CDR3 loop reads CASSLVPTTSGSSDTQYF. In DNA, the CDR3 is TGTGCCAGCAGCTTAGTGCCTACGACTAGCGGAAGTTCAGATACGCAGTATTTT. The chain combines TRBV7-2 with TRBJ2-3; 9 bases fit TRBD2. The CDR3 sequence is 18 residues long. After removal of 1 base from V and 4 bases from J, the junction contained 12 bases not matched to a gene. Germline assignment: CDR1 SGHTA and CDR2 FQGNSA.

CDR3 bases: TGTGCCAGCTCAGCAAACACCCCCTCACCCCGTCACACTGAAGCTTTCTTT. Translation: CASSANTPSPRHTEAFF. This chain connects TRBV18 to TRBJ1-1, with D hard to call. V was cut by 5 bases and J by 3 bases, with 22 bases left in between. The CDR3 is 17 residues long. Per the germline V gene, CDR1 is KGHSH and CDR2 is LQKENI.

The sample holds a few counts of this clone. The chain employs TRBV7-2 and TRBJ2-1; TRBD2 aligns across 7 bases. In germline, CDR1 is SGHTA, CDR2 FQGNSA. This CDR3 spans 16 amino acids. V trimming: 2 bases; J trimming: 6 bases; junction bases outside the gene matches: 10. CDR3: CASSLLQWEGRNEQFF. CDR3 sequence (DNA): TGTGCCAGCAGCTTATTGCAGTGGGAGGGCCGCAATGAGCAGTTCTTC.

The J gene is TRBJ2-4, the V gene TRBV18; 13 bases match TRBD2. CDR3 size: 17 residues. The V and J ends lost 8 bases and 6 bases, in that order; junction bases with no gene match: 13. Germline loops: CDR1 KGHSH, CDR2 LQKENI. The CDR3 sequence is CASQDPTSGRSANIQYF. For the CDR3, the DNA is TGTGCCAGCCAAGACCCGACTAGCGGGAGGTCTGCAAACATTCAGTACTTC.

This rearrangement joins TRBV7-9 to TRBJ2-1; a weak D match, TRBD2 (6 bases). Germline V gene lookup returns CDR1 SEHNR and CDR2 FQNEAQ (reference sequence). V was trimmed by 7 bases and J by 5 bases, leaving 18 bases between them. This CDR3 has 15 amino acids. Here the CDR3 reads CASNNAGPSHNEQFF. DNA of the CDR3: TGTGCCAGCAACAACGCGGGACCGAGCCACAATGAGCAGTTCTTC.

V and J are TRBV28 and TRBJ2-5, with 8 bases that match TRBD1. Trimming removed 6 bases from V and 2 bases from J; junction bases left unmatched: 8. This CDR3 region has 15 residues. Germline CDR1 and CDR2: MDHEN and SYDVKM. The CDR3 loop is CASSLRTGQQETQYF. The CDR3 bases are TGTGCCAGCAGCTTAAGGACAGGGCAACAAGAGACCCAGTACTTC.

This clone has a single count. The gene calls are TRBV5-1 and TRBJ1-2; TRBD1 matches 9 bases. J was trimmed by 4 bases and V by 0 bases; bases with no gene match: 7. Germline lookup yields CDR1 SGHRS and CDR2 YFSETQ. This CDR3 is 16 amino acids long. In DNA, the CDR3 is TGCGCCAGCAGCTTGGAGGGGACAGGGTATTCCTATGGCTACACCTTC. Residues: CASSLEGTGYSYGYTF.

The chain couples TRBV9 to TRBJ2-3; maybe TRBD2 (6 bases). The CDR3 has 16 amino acids. V was shortened by 0 bases and J by 4 bases, with 15 bases between the two germline ends. The germline gives CDR1 SGDLS, CDR2 YYNGEE. For the CDR3, the DNA is TGTGCCAGCAGCGTAGGGGAGGAAGGTAGGGCAGATACGCAGTATTTT. Residues: CASSVGEEGRADTQYF. Variable domain in full (rest from reference TRBV9 and TRBJ2-3): DSGVTQTPKHLITATGQRVTLRCSPRSGDLSVYWYQQSLDQGLQFLIQYYNGEERAKGNILERFSAQQFPDLHSELNLSSLELGDSALYFCASSVGEEGRADTQYFGPGTRLTVL.